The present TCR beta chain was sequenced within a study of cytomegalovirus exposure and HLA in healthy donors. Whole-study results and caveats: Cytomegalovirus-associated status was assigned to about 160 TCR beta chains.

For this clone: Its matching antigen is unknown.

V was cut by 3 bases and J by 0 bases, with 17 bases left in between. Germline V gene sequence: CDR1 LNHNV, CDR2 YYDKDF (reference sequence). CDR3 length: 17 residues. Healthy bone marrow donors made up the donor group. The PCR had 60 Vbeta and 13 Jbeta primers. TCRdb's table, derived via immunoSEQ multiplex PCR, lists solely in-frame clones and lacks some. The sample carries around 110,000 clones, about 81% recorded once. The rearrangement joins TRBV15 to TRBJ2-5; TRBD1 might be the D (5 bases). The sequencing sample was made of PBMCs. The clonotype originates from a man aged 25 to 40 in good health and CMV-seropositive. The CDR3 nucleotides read TGTGCCACCAGCAGGGGGCTCGTATCAAATTACCAAGAGACCCAGTACTTC. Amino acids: CATSRGLVSNYQETQYF.